The rows below give T cell receptor beta chains drawn from one sample of a study of blood T cell dynamics during melanoma immunotherapy. Profiled with immunoSEQ multiplex PCR; TCRdb holds only in-frame clones, not every one. This sample yields 9,900 or so clones, of which about 91% are seen a single time; around 6.8% belongs to the top ten. The sample here was blood, taken from a patient treated with checkpoint blockade. These receptors were collected from a human donor with melanoma. The CDR3 runs from the conserved cysteine through the conserved F or W. Fields, in order: D gene, V gene, J gene, clone size, CDR3 DNA, CDR3 protein. The D gene is left open where the match is weak. Clone size is given for some rows only: seen once, a few or many times, or a class if the clone is expanded.

D gene: -; V gene: TRBV28; J gene: TRBJ2-7; clone size: -; CDR3 DNA: TGTGCCAGCAGCCTTTTAGCGGACCACTCCTACGAGCAGTACTTC; CDR3 protein: CASSLLADHSYEQYF
D gene: TRBD1; V gene: TRBV5-1; J gene: TRBJ2-1; clone size: once; CDR3 DNA: TGCGCCAGCAGCCCCACAGGGGGCGCGTCCTACAATGAGCAGTTCTTC; CDR3 protein: CASSPTGGASYNEQFF
D gene: TRBD1; V gene: TRBV6-5; J gene: TRBJ1-2; clone size: -; CDR3 DNA: TGTGCCAGCAGTTTCGGAACAGGGGCGGTGAGCTACACCTTC; CDR3 protein: CASSFGTGAVSYTF
D gene: TRBD1; V gene: TRBV6-5; J gene: TRBJ1-1; clone size: once; CDR3 DNA: TGTGCCAGCAGTTACTCCCCCCGGACAGGCGGGATGGCTTTCTTT; CDR3 protein: CASSYSPRTGGMAFF
D gene: -; V gene: TRBV6-1; J gene: TRBJ2-1; clone size: -; CDR3 DNA: TGTGCCAGCAGCTCAGACTCTCTCCCGAGAAATGAGCAGTTCTTC; CDR3 protein: CASSSDSLPRNEQFF
D gene: TRBD2; V gene: TRBV28; J gene: TRBJ2-7; clone size: -; CDR3 DNA: TGTGCCAGCAGTTTAGGCGGGAGTAACGAGCAGTACTTC; CDR3 protein: CASSLGGSNEQYF
D gene: -; V gene: TRBV27; J gene: TRBJ2-3; clone size: -; CDR3 DNA: TGTGCCAGCAGTTTCTCGACAACCACAGATACGCAGTATTTT; CDR3 protein: CASSFSTTTDTQYF
D gene: -; V gene: TRBV7-8; J gene: TRBJ2-7; clone size: few; CDR3 DNA: TGTGCCAGCAGCTCCTCCTGGGCTTACGAGCAGTACTTC; CDR3 protein: CASSSSWAYEQYF
D gene: TRBD1; V gene: TRBV7-2; J gene: TRBJ2-7; clone size: -; CDR3 DNA: TGTGCCAGCAGCTTAGCCGGACAGGGTACAAAGCAGTACTTC; CDR3 protein: CASSLAGQGTKQYF
D gene: -; V gene: TRBV30; J gene: TRBJ1-1; clone size: -; CDR3 DNA: TGTGGGGGACATTATACTTCTGAAGCTTTCTTT; CDR3 protein: CGGHYTSEAFF